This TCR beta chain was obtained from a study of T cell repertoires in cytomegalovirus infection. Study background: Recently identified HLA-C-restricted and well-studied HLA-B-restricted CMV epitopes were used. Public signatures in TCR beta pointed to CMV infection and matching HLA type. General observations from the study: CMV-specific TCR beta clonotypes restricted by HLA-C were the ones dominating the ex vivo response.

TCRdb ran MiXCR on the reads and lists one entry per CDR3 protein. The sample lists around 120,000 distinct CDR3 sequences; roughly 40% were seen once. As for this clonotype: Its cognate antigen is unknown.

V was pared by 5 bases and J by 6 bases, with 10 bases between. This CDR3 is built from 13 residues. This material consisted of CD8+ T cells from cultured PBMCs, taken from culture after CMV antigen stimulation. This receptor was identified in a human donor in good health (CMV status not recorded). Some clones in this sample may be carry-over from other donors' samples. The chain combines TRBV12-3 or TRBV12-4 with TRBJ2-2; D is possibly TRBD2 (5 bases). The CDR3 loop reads CASSPLGSGELFF. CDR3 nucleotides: TGTGCCAGCAGTCCACTAGGTTCCGGGGAGCTGTTTTTT.